This T cell receptor beta chain was found in a study of blood T cell repertoires in COVID-19. As for the study in general: Acute and convalescent COVID-19 specimens originated in the United States, Italy and Spain. T cells, B-cell-depleted T cells, or PBMCs provided the cDNA or gDNA that served as material.

Seattle participants joined during active infection and were tracked over time. Per the study methods: Researchers report that nucleated cell counts were estimated from reference gene primer amplification. The method was immunoSEQ multiplex PCR; TCRdb's version includes in-frame clones alone and lacks a portion of them. The DNA was the basis for D and trimming; V, J and clone size are from that table. The profile shows some 160,000 clones, roughly 90% of them singletons. The CDR3 consists of 15 residues. J gave up 7 bases and V 4 bases, and 7 bases lay outside the gene matches. Germline V gene data show CDR1 as LGHNA and CDR2 as YSLEER.

This sequence originates from a man between 18 and 35 years old with COVID-19, enrolled during active disease. Sequencing used peripheral blood. This rearrangement joins TRBV4-3 to TRBJ2-1; 10 bases match TRBD2. The CDR3 loop is CASSLKLAGANEQFF. The CDR3 coding sequence is TGCGCCAGCAGCCTAAAGCTAGCGGGAGCTAATGAGCAGTTCTTC.